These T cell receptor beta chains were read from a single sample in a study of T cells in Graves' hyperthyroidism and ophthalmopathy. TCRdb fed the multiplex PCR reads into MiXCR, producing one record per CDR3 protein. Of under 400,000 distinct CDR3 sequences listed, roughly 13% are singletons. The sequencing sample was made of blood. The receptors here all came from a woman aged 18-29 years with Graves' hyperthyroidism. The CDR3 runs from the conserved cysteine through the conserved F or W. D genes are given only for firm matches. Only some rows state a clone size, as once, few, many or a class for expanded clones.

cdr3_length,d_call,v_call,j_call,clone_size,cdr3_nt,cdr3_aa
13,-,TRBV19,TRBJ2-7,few,TGTGCCAGTAGTCCCGACAGTTCGCGCGAGCAGTACTTC,CASSPDSSREQYF
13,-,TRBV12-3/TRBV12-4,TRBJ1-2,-,TGTGCCAGCAGTTTAGGCAGTCTCTATGGCTACACCTTC,CASSLGSLYGYTF
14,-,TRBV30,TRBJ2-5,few,TGTGCCTGGAGTTCAGGCGGGGCCGGAGAGACCCAGTACTTC,CAWSSGGAGETQYF
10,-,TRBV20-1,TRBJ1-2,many,TGCAGTGCTCATGACTATGGCTACACCTTC,CSAHDYGYTF
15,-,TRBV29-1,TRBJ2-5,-,TGCAGCGTGACCGGGACGGATTCGTACCAAGAGACCCAGTACTTC,CSVTGTDSYQETQYF
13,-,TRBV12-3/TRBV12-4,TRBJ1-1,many,TGTGCCAGCAGTTTCCCCCCTTCGACTGAAGCTTTCTTT,CASSFPPSTEAFF
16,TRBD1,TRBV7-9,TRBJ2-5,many,TGTGCCAGCAGCTTCGGTCAGGGGGCCAGCAGTGAGACCCAGTACTTC,CASSFGQGASSETQYF
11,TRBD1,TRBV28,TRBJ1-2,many,TGTGCCAGCAGCTCAGGGGGAGGCTACACCTTC,CASSSGGGYTF
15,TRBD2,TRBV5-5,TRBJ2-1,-,TGTGCCAGCAGCTTGCGACTAGCGGAACACAATGAGCAGTTCTTC,CASSLRLAEHNEQFF
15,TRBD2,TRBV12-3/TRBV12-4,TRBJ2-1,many,TGTGCCAGCAGTTTCCGGACTAGCGGTGACAATGAGCAGTTCTTC,CASSFRTSGDNEQFF
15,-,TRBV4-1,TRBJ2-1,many,TGCGCCAGCAGCCAAGATCCAATGGGGTTCGTTGAGCAGTTCTTC,CASSQDPMGFVEQFF
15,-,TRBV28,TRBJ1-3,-,TGTGCCAGCAGTTTAAATTCTGGGGCTGGAAACATCATATATTTT,CASSLNSGAGNIIYF
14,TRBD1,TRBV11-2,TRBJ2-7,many,TGTGCCAGCAGCTTGGGACAGCGGAGCTACGAGCAGTACTTC,CASSLGQRSYEQYF
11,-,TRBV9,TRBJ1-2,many,TGTGCCAGCAGCGTGGGGAATGGCTACACCTTC,CASSVGNGYTF
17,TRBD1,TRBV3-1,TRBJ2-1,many,TGTGCCAGCAGCCCCCGGACAGGGCAGAGCTCCTACAATGAGCAGTTCTTC,CASSPRTGQSSYNEQFF
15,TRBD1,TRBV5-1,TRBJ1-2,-,TGCGCCAGCAGCTTGGGGTCAGGGGGCGACTATGGCTACACCTTC,CASSLGSGGDYGYTF
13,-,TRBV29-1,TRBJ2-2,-,TGCAGCGCGCACACCGGACCAACCGGGGAGCTGTTTTTT,CSAHTGPTGELFF
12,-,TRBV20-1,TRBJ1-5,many,TGCAGTGCCTGGGACGCCGATCAGCCCCAGCATTTT,CSAWDADQPQHF
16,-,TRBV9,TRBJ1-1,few,TGTGCCAGCAGCGTAGGTACGGGACACTTGAACACTGAAGCTTTCTTT,CASSVGTGHLNTEAFF
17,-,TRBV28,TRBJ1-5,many,TGTGCCAGCAGTTTACTACGGATAGTAAAGGGCAATCAGCCCCAGCATTTT,CASSLLRIVKGNQPQHF
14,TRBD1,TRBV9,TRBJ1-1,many,TGTGCCAGCAGCGCACAGGGGAGGGGGACTGAAGCTTTCTTT,CASSAQGRGTEAFF
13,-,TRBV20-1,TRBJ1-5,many,TGCAGTGCCAGGACGGCCTTCAATCAGCCCCAGCATTTT,CSARTAFNQPQHF
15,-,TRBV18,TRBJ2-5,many,-,CASSPAVLAGNSQYF
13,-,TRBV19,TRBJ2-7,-,TGTGCCACCTCGGGGTTCCAGAGCGACGAGCAGTACTTC,CATSGFQSDEQYF
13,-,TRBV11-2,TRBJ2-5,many,TGTGCCAGCAGCTTATTGTCGGAAGAGACCCAGTACTTC,CASSLLSEETQYF
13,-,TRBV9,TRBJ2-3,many,TGTGCCAGCAGCGTAGGGCTCCGGGATACGCAGTATTTT,CASSVGLRDTQYF
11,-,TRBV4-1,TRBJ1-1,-,TGCGCTAGTGGGACTGGGTCCGAGGCTTTCTTT,CASGTGSEAFF
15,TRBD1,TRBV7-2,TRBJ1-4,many,TGTGCCAGCAGCTCGCAGGGGGCTGTTAATGAAAAACTGTTTTTT,CASSSQGAVNEKLFF
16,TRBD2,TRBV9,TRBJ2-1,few,TGTGCCAGCAGCGTATCGGTCGGTAGCGGGATCGATGAGCAGTTCTTC,CASSVSVGSGIDEQFF
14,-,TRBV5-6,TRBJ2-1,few,TGTGCCAGCAGCTTCGGTGGTTCCTACAATGTGCAGTTCTTC,CASSFGGSYNVQFF
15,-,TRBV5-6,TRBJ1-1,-,TGTGCCAGCAGCAGGGAGGTCCAGGGGATCACTGAAGCTTTCTTT,CASSREVQGITEAFF
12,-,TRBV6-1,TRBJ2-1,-,TGTGCCAGCACTGGGCCCCGGGTTGAGCAGTTCTTC,CASTGPRVEQFF
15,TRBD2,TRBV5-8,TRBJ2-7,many,TGTGCCAGCATCCCGGGACTAGCGAGGTGGGAAGAGCAGTACTTC,CASIPGLARWEEQYF
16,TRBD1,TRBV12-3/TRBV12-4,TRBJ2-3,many,TGTGCCAGCAGAATAGCGGGACAGGGGGGGGTAGATACGCAGTATTTT,CASRIAGQGGVDTQYF
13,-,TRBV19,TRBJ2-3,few,TGTGCCAGTAGTATAACCGATGCCGATACGCAGTATTTT,CASSITDADTQYF
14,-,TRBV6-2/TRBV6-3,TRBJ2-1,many,TGTGCCAGCAGTACCCCCGACCCCGAGTATGAGCAGTTCTTC,CASSTPDPEYEQFF
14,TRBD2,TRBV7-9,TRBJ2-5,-,TGTGCCAGCAGGCTAGCGGGGGGAGAGGAGACCCAGTACTTC,CASRLAGGEETQYF
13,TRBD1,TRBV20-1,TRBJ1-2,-,TGCAGTGCCATGGACAGGGGGCCCTATGGCTACACCTTC,CSAMDRGPYGYTF